The present entry profiles one T cell receptor beta chain with its context. Its antigen is not known. TCR beta libraries used about 1.8 micrograms of DNA from cryopreserved PBMCs. A 1 in 200,000 to 1 in 1 million T cell depth was the sequencing target. Assay: immunoSEQ multiplex PCR; the TCRdb copy retains only in-frame clones and omits some. The sample carries about 200,000 clones, 60% to 80% recorded once. The data stem from a study of cytotoxic CD8 clonotypes in ibrutinib-treated CLL. The wider study: Following a median approximately twelve months of treatment, with a range of 6 to 36, response samples were taken.

Between the trimmed V and J ends, which lost 3 bases and 5 bases, there was a span of 11 bases. There are 13 residues in the CDR3. Per the germline V gene, CDR1 is SGHVS and CDR2 is FNYEAQ. Study-level findings and limits: Rare overall, public clonotypes shrank or held steady under therapy.

V usage is TRBV7-6 and J usage is TRBJ2-7; no definite D call. This TCR derives from a human donor with chronic lymphocytic leukemia. Sequencing used PBMCs, obtained after 12 months of ibrutinib treatment. The CDR3 sequence is CASSFGPYDEQYF. In DNA, the CDR3 is TGTGCCAGCAGCTTTGGGCCCTACGACGAGCAGTACTTC.